This T cell receptor (beta chain) was documented in a study of OX40 agonist ivuxolimab in advanced cancers. This CDR3 has 12 amino acids. The V and J ends lost 5 bases and 5 bases respectively, with 9 bases between them. Per germline, CDR1 SEHNR and CDR2 FQNEAQ (reference sequence). The assay was immunoSEQ multiplex PCR, and TCRdb's table has in-frame clones only and misses some. Of tens of thousands of clones listed, approximately 90% are singletons. Sequencing used CD4+ or CD8+ T cells sorted from blood, obtained in a trial of the OX40 agonist ivuxolimab. The V gene is TRBV7-9, the J gene TRBJ1-1; perhaps TRBD1 as D (5 bases). This clonotype was sampled from an adult with an advanced solid tumor such as melanoma, head and neck, liver or kidney cancer. The CDR3 DNA is TGTGCCAGCAGCCCCCGGGGGACTGAAGCTTTCTTT. It specifies CASSPRGTEAFF. The complete variable domain, with remaining parts taken from reference TRBV7-9 and TRBJ1-1, reads DTGVSQNPRHKITKRGQNVTFRCDPISEHNRLYWYRQTLGQGPEFLTYFQNEAQLEKSRLLSDRFSAERPKGSFSTLEIQRTEQGDSAMYLCASSPRGTEAFFGQGTRLTVV.